These 20 T cell receptor beta chains originate from one sample sequenced in a study of regulatory T cells in long-lasting Graves disease (TCRdb year 2021). Library prep was done by multiplex PCR. TCRdb names Illumina HiSeq 4000 as the instrument used. CDR3 regions were amplified by Arm-PCR with iRepertoire HTBI primers to construct TCR beta libraries. The raw public data were reprocessed by TCRdb itself: fastp quality trimming at Q25, MiXCR clonotype calling, in-frame beta chains only. Rows merge per CDR3 protein into single entries with the most common DNA and genes. This sample is represented by approximately 500,000 distinct CDR3 sequences; 20% to 25% of them were singletons. The ten biggest clones cover over 6% of the sample. The label giving this sample's time point can be read as: persistent/refractory GD, antithyroid drugs over 5 years with positive TRAb. RNA was extracted from PBMCs in TRIzol for both TCR sequencing and RNA sequencing.

The specimen was peripheral blood mononuclear cells (PBMCs), collected when the disease was refractory, from a patient treated with antithyroid drugs. These receptors were taken from a female donor with Graves disease.

The chain couples TRBV6-1 to TRBJ2-1; 9 nucleotides match TRBD1. V lost 8 bases and J lost 3; bases outside the gene matches: 5. Germline CDR1 is MNHNS and CDR2 is SASEGT. CDR3 length equals 14 residues. CDR3 in DNA: TGTGCCAGCCTTCCGGGACAGGGCTACAATGAGCAGTTCTTC. Protein: CASLPGQGYNEQFF.

In its sample, this clonotype was seen many times. The chain employs TRBV2 and TRBJ2-2, with 10 bases identical to TRBD2. Germline V gene sequence: CDR1 SNHLY, CDR2 FYNNEI. The CDR3 has 17 residues. The trim removed 5 bases at V and 2 bases at J, leaving 8 bases unmatched. CDR3 amino acids: CASSLRRTSGNTGELFF. CDR3 DNA: TGTGCCAGCAGTCTAAGGAGGACTAGCGGAAACACCGGGGAGCTGTTTTTT.

This clonotype was seen more than once but under ten times. This sequence joins TRBV7-3 and TRBJ2-7, with TRBD1 identical over 9 bases. The CDR3 consists of 14 residues. The ends lost 5 bases at V and 6 bases at J; junction bases unmatched: 8. Germline V gene data show CDR1 as SGHTA and CDR2 as FQGTGA. CDR3 region: CASSPTGGTGEQYF. The CDR3 region has the DNA TGTGCCAGCAGCCCGACAGGGGGAACCGGCGAGCAGTACTTC.

V usage is TRBV6-1 and J usage is TRBJ1-6, with 8 bases lining up with TRBD1. This CDR3 comprises 15 residues. With 5 bases clipped from V and 7 bases from J, the junction kept 7 bases outside the gene matches. The V gene's germline CDR1 is MNHNS and CDR2 SASEGT. The CDR3 sequence: CASSRQGLENSPLHF. For the CDR3, the DNA is TGTGCCAGCAGTCGACAGGGGTTGGAGAATTCACCCCTCCACTTT.

This clonotype came up many times. The V gene is TRBV6-1, the J gene TRBJ2-7; D might be TRBD2 (6 bases). Trimming cost V 5 bases and J 2 bases, with 16 bases left between them. Per germline, CDR1 MNHNS and CDR2 SASEGT. This CDR3 region has 15 residues. The CDR3 loop is CASSTVGGTTYEQYF. In DNA form, the CDR3 reads TGTGCCAGCAGTACCGTCGGCGGGACCACCTACGAGCAGTACTTC.

J is TRBJ2-5 and V is TRBV9, with D perhaps TRBD1 or TRBD2 (7 bases each). The germline gives CDR1 SGDLS, CDR2 YYNGEE. With 4 bases removed from V and 2 bases from J, the gap between germline ends came to 15 bases. There are 15 residues in the CDR3. The CDR3, as DNA: TGTGCCAGCAGCCCGGGACAGCGGGAACAAGAGACCCAGTACTTC. Protein sequence: CASSPGQREQETQYF.

In its sample, this clonotype was seen many times. The chain employs TRBV10-1 and TRBJ1-2, with D tentatively TRBD1 (5 bases). Germline values: CDR1 WNHNN, CDR2 SYGVQD (reference sequence). The ends were cut back, 6 bases at V and 6 bases at J, with 8 bases in the middle. The CDR3 runs to 11 residues. The CDR3 DNA sequence: TGCGCCAGCAGCAGGGTTAATGGCTACACCTTC. Amino acids: CASSRVNGYTF.

This clonotype has ten or more counts. The chain has TRBV28 and TRBJ2-2; no clear D gene. The germline V gene has CDR1 MDHEN and CDR2 SYDVKM. The V end was cut by 3 bases, the J end by 4 bases, with 6 bases between. The CDR3 extends over 13 amino acids. The CDR3 region is CASSFTATGELFF. DNA for the CDR3: TGTGCCAGCAGTTTTACAGCCACCGGGGAGCTGTTTTTT.

The chain employs TRBV3-1 and TRBJ2-7; TRBD1 aligns across 7 bases. The CDR3 length is 16 residues. V gave up 3 bases and J gave up 4 bases; unmatched junction bases: 12. Germline V gene data show CDR1 as LGHDT and CDR2 as YNNKEL (reference sequence). CDR3 nucleotide sequence: TGTGCCAGCAGCCACTGGACCCTACAGGGGTCATACGAGCAGTACTTC. Its translation: CASSHWTLQGSYEQYF.

This clonotype occurred many times. The CDR3, as DNA: TGTGCCAGCAGCACAGACAGGGGGCTGGATGGCTACACCTTC. It yields the protein CASSTDRGLDGYTF. V gene TRBV2 combines with J gene TRBJ1-2; 10 nucleotides agree with TRBD1. The length of the CDR3 is 14 residues. J gave up 6 bases and V 6 bases, and 7 bases lay outside the gene matches. Germline loops: CDR1 SNHLY, CDR2 FYNNEI.

This clonotype was detected only a few times. The V call is TRBV11-2, the J call TRBJ1-1; 7 bases are a match to TRBD1. CDR1 SGHAT and CDR2 FQNNGV come from the germline V gene. This CDR3 comprises 15 residues. Losses at the gene ends were 6 bases for V and 1 base for J; bases not matched to a gene: 8. The DNA of the CDR3 is TGTGCCAGCAGTCAACTTAGGGGGCGGAACACTGAAGCTTTCTTT. The encoded protein is CASSQLRGRNTEAFF.

This clonotype was counted many times. The chain recombines TRBV15 with TRBJ2-7, with no clear D. This CDR3 contains 16 residues. The germline V gene encodes CDR1 LNHNV and CDR2 YYDKDF (reference sequence). The V and J ends lost 1 base and 0 bases respectively, with 13 bases between them. The CDR3 DNA reads as TGTGCCACCAGCAGAGGTGGCACCGTGAGCTCCTACGAGCAGTACTTC. It specifies CATSRGGTVSSYEQYF.

Only a few counts were recorded for this clonotype. The V call is TRBV2, the J call TRBJ2-1, with D uncertain. The germline V gene encodes CDR1 SNHLY and CDR2 FYNNEI. The CDR3 length is 11 residues. Trimming cost V 3 bases and J 4 bases, with 1 base left between them. CDR3: CASSEYNEQFF. As DNA, the CDR3 is TGTGCCAGCAGTGAGTACAATGAGCAGTTCTTC.

The chain recombines TRBV28 with TRBJ1-5; 7 bases agree with TRBD1. The germline gives CDR1 MDHEN, CDR2 SYDVKM. This CDR3 has 16 residues. The V and J ends lost 0 bases and 5 bases, in that order; junction bases with no gene match: 7. The CDR3 protein is CASSLWGQGDDQPQHF. The CDR3 bases are TGTGCCAGCAGTTTATGGGGGCAGGGGGACGATCAGCCCCAGCATTTT.

The gene calls are TRBV5-1 and TRBJ2-7; no clear D gene. Germline V gene sequence: CDR1 SGHRS, CDR2 YFSETQ. V lost 1 base and J 4 bases, leaving 15 bases between the germline ends. CDR3 length equals 15 residues. The CDR3 loop reads CASSLFPTSNYEQYF. CDR3 coding DNA: TGCGCCAGCAGCTTGTTTCCGACTTCAAATTACGAGCAGTACTTC. The entire variable domain, with the rest obtained from reference TRBV5-1 and TRBJ2-7, is as follows: KAGVTQTPRYLIKTRGQQVTLSCSPISGHRSVSWYQQTPGQGLQFLFEYFSETQRNKGNFPGRFSGRQFSNSRSEMNVSTLELGDSALYLCASSLFPTSNYEQYFGPGTRLTVT.

This chain joins TRBV4-2 and TRBJ2-7; TRBD2 matches at 9 bases. This CDR3 has 16 amino acids. V dropped 1 base and J dropped 2; count of bases not matched to a gene: 6. From germline, CDR1 is LGHNA and CDR2 YNFKEQ. CDR3 protein: CASSQVFRGGAYEQYF. The CDR3, as DNA: TGTGCCAGCAGCCAAGTATTTCGCGGGGGGGCCTACGAGCAGTACTTC.

This rearrangement joins TRBV30 to TRBJ1-1, with D tentatively TRBD1 (6 bases). Germline V gene lookup returns CDR1 GTSNPN and CDR2 SVGIG (reference sequence). V was pared by 2 bases and J by 4 bases, with 11 bases between. CDR3 length: 13 residues. The CDR3 nucleotides read TGTGCCTGGAGTTTAAAGGGGGGCACTGAAGCTTTCTTT. Translating it yields CAWSLKGGTEAFF.

V gene TRBV6-5 combines with J gene TRBJ2-1; TRBD2 agrees at 11 bases. Germline CDR1 MNHEY, CDR2 SVGAGI. Trimming cost V 2 bases and J 1 base; bases outside gene matches: 4. CDR3 size: 17 residues. The CDR3 is CASSYARTSGSYNEQFF. The CDR3 DNA is TGTGCCAGCAGTTACGCCCGGACTAGCGGGTCCTACAATGAGCAGTTCTTC.

V is TRBV20-1 and J is TRBJ1-1; D gene unclear. Germline-derived CDR1 and CDR2 are DFQATT and SNEGSKA (reference sequence). This CDR3 region has 15 residues. The V and J ends lost 0 bases and 0 bases respectively, with 11 bases between them. CDR3 residues: CSARDGDTVNTEAFF. The CDR3 DNA reads as TGCAGTGCTAGAGATGGAGACACGGTGAACACTGAAGCTTTCTTT.

This clonotype came up a few times. The rearrangement joins TRBV20-1 to TRBJ1-1; the D gene is possibly TRBD1 (5 bases). The CDR3 length is 12 residues. V gave up 5 bases and J gave up 4 bases, with 11 bases separating them. The germline gives CDR1 DFQATT, CDR2 SNEGSKA (reference sequence). The CDR3 spells CSARRDVTEAFF. CDR3 nucleotides: TGCAGTGCTCGGAGGGACGTCACTGAAGCTTTCTTT.